This T cell receptor beta chain was recorded in a study of cytomegalovirus exposure and HLA in healthy donors. Overall study results and limits: Whilst most TCR sequences proved rare, a subset of public TCRs occurred across many donors. Within a later analysis, the majority of CMV-associated TCR beta chains appeared HLA-restricted. In a later analysis, HLA-associated TCR beta chains were more clonally expanded than equally common others.

With respect to this clone: As yet, its antigen is unknown.

The PCR contained 60 Vbeta and 13 Jbeta primers. Sequencing was performed with immunoSEQ multiplex PCR; in TCRdb, only in-frame clones are kept and a portion is missing. The table has some 120,000 clones, approximately 81% seen once. CDR1 is SGHDT, CDR2 YYEEEE, per germline. The CDR3 totals 16 residues. Trimming took 1 base from V and 4 from J; bases not matched to a gene: 9. The receptor was isolated from a man between 18 and 29 years old in good health and CMV-seropositive. This chain connects TRBV5-6 to TRBJ2-5; TRBD2 aligns across 8 bases. The specimen was PBMCs. This chain's CDR3 is CASSLRRTSWVETQYF. CDR3 DNA: TGTGCCAGCAGCTTGAGACGGACTAGCTGGGTAGAGACCCAGTACTTC.